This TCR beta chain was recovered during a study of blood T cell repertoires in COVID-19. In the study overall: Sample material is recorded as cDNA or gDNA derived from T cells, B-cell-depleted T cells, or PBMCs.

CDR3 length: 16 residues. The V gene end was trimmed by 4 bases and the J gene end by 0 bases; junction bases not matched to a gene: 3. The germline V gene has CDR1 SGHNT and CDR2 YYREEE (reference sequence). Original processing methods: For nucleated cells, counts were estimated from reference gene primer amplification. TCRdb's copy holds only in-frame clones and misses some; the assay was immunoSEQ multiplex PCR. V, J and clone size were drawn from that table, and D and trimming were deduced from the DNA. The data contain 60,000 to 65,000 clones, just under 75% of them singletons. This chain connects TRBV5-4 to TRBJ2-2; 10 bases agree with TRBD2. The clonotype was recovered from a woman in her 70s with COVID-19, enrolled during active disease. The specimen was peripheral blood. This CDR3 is CASSTGTSANTGELFF. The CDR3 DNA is TGTGCCAGCAGCACCGGGACTAGCGCGAACACCGGGGAGCTGTTTTTT.